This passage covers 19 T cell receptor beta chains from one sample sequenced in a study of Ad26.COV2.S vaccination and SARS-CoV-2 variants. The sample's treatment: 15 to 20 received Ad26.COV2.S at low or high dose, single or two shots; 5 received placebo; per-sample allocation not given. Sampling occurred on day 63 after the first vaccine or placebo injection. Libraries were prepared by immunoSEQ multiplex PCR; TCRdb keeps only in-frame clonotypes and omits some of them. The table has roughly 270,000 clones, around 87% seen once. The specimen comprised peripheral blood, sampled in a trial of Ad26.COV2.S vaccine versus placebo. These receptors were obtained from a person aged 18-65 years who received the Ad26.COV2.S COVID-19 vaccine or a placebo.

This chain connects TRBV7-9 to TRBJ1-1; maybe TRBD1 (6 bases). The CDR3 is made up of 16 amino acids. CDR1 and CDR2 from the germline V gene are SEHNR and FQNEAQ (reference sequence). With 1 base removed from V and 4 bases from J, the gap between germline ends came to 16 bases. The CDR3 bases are TGTGCCAGCAGCTTAGTTCCAGGGGAGATGGGCACTGAAGCTTTCTTT. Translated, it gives CASSLVPGEMGTEAFF.

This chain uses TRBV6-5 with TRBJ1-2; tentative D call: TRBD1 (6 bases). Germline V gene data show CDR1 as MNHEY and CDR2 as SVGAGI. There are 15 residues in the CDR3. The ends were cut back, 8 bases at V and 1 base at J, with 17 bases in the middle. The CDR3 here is CASGGHMEINYGYTF. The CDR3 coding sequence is TGTGCCAGCGGGGGACACATGGAAATTAACTATGGCTACACCTTC.

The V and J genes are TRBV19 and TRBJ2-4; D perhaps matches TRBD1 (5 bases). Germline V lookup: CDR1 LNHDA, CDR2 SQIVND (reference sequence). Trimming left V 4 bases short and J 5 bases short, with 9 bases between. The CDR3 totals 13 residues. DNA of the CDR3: TGTGCCAGTAGTAGGGGCTTGGAAAACATTCAGTACTTC. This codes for CASSRGLENIQYF.

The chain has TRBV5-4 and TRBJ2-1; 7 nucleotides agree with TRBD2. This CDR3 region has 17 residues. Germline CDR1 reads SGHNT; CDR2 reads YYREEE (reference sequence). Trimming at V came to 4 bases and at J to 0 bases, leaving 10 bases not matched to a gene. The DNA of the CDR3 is TGTGCCAGCAGCGACCGCCTACTAGCGTCCTCCTACAATGAGCAGTTCTTC. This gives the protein CASSDRLLASSYNEQFF.

The CDR3 DNA follows: TGCGCCAGCAGCCAAGATCCAGAGGGTGAAGCTTTCTTT. Translation: CASSQDPEGEAFF. The J gene is TRBJ1-1, the V gene TRBV4-1; D gene unclear. This CDR3 spans 13 amino acids. V lost 0 bases and J 7 bases, leaving 9 bases between the germline ends. Germline CDR1 MGHRA, CDR2 YSYEKL.

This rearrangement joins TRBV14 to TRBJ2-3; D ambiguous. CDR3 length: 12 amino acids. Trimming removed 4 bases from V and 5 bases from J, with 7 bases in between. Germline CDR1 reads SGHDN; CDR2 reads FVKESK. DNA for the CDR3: TGTGCCAGCAGCCGAAACAGAGATACGCAGTATTTT. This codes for CASSRNRDTQYF.

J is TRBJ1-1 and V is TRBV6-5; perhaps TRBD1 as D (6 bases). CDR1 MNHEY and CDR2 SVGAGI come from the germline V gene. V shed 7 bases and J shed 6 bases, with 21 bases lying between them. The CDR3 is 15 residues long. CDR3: CASISATGAFPEAFF. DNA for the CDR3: TGTGCCAGCATCAGCGCGACAGGCGCGTTCCCTGAAGCTTTCTTT.

The CDR3 loop is CASSLYGTGARNTIYF. DNA of the CDR3: TGTGCCAGCAGCTTATATGGGACAGGGGCCCGAAACACCATATATTTT. J is TRBJ1-3 and V is TRBV7-2; 10 bases match TRBD1. The CDR3 contains 16 residues. CDR1 and CDR2 from the germline V gene are SGHTA and FQGNSA. J gave up 5 bases and V 2 bases, and 6 bases lay outside the gene matches.

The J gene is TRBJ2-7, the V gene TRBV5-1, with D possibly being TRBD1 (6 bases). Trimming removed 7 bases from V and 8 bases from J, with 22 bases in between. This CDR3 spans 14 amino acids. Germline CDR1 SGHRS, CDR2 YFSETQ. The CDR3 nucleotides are TGCGCCAGCGGAGAATGGGACACAGCTTTGAAGCAGTACTTC. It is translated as CASGEWDTALKQYF. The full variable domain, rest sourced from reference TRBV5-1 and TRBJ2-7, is KAGVTQTPRYLIKTRGQQVTLSCSPISGHRSVSWYQQTPGQGLQFLFEYFSETQRNKGNFPGRFSGRQFSNSRSEMNVSTLELGDSALYLCASGEWDTALKQYFGPGTRLTVT.

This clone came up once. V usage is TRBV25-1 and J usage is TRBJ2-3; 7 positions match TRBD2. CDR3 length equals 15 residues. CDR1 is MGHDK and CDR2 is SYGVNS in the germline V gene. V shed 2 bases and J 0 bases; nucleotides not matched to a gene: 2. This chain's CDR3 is CASSEAGDSTDTQYF. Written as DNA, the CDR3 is TGTGCCAGCAGTGAAGCGGGGGATAGCACAGATACGCAGTATTTT. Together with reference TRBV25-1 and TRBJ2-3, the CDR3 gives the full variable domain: EADIYQTPRYLVIGTGKKITLECSQTMGHDKMYWYQQDPGMELHLIHYSYGVNSTEKGDLSSESTVSRIRTEHFPLTLESARPSHTSQYLCASSEAGDSTDTQYFGPGTRLTVL.

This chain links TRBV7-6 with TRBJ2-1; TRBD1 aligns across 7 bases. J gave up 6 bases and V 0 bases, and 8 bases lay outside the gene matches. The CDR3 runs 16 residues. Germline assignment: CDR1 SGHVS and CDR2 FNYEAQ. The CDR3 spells CASSLASGTEGNEQFF. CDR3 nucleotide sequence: TGTGCCAGCAGCTTAGCGAGTGGGACAGAAGGCAATGAGCAGTTCTTC.

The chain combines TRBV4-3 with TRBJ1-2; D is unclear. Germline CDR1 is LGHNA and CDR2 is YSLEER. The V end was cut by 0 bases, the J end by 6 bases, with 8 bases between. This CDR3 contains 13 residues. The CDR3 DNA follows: TGCGCCAGCAGCCAAGAAACGGGGAATGGCTACACCTTC. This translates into CASSQETGNGYTF.

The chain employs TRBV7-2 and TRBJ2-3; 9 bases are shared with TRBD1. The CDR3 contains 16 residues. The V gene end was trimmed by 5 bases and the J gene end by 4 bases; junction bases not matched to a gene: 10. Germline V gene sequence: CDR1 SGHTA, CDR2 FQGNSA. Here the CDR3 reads CASSPPGQGIADTQYF. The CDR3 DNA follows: TGTGCCAGCAGCCCACCGGGACAGGGAATAGCAGATACGCAGTATTTT.

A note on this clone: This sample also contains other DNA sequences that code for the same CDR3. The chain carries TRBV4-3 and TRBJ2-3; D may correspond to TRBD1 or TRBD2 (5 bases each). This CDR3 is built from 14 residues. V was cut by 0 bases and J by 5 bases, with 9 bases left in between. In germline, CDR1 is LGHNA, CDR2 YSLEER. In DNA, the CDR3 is TGCGCCAGCAGCCAAGAAACTAGGGGAGATACGCAGTATTTT. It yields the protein CASSQETRGDTQYF.

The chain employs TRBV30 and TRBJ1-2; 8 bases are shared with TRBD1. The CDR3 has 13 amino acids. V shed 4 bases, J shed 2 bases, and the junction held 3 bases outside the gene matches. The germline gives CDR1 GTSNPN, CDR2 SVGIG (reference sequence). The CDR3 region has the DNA TGTGCCTGGAAAGGGACAGGAAACTATGGCTACACCTTC. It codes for CAWKGTGNYGYTF.

CDR3 residues: CASSLAAGHTEAFF. The CDR3, as DNA: TGTGCCAGCAGCTTAGCGGCCGGACACACTGAAGCTTTCTTT. The chain combines TRBV7-9 with TRBJ1-1; no reliable D call. V was trimmed by 0 bases and J by 3 bases, leaving 8 bases between them. CDR1 SEHNR and CDR2 FQNEAQ come from the germline V gene (reference sequence). This CDR3 is built from 14 residues.

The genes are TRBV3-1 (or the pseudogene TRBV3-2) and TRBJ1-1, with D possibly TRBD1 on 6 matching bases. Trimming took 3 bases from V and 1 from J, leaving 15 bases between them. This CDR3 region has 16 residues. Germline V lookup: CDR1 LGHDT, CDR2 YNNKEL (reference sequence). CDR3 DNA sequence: TGTGCCAGCAGCCACCAGGGGCTGGGTCGGAACACTGAAGCTTTCTTT. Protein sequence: CASSHQGLGRNTEAFF.

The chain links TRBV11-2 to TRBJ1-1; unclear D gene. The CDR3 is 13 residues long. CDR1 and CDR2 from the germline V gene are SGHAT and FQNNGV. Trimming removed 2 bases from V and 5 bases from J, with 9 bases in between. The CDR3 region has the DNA TGTGCCAGCAGCTTATCGTGGAAAACTGAAGCTTTCTTT. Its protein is CASSLSWKTEAFF.

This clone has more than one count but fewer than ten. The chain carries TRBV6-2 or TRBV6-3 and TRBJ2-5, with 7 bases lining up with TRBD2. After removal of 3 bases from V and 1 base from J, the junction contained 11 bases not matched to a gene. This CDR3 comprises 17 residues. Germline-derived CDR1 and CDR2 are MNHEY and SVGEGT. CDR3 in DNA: TGTGCCAGCAGTTATGCCCCCAGACTAGCCGCCCAAGAGACCCAGTACTTC. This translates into CASSYAPRLAAQETQYF.